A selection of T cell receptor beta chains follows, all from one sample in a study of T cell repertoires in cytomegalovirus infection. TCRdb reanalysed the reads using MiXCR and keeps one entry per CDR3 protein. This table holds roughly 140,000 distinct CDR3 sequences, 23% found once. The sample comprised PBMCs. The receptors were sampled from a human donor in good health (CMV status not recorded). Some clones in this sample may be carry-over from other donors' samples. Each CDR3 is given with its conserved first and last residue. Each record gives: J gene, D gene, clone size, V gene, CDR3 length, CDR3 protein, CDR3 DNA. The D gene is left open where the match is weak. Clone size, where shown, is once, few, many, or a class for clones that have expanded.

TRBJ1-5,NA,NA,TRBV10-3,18,CAISAGGLLLHSNQPQHF,TGTGCCATCAGTGCCGGGGGCTTACTTCTCCATAGCAATCAGCCCCAGCATTTT
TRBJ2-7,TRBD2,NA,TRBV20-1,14,CSAEPGARGYEQYF,TGCAGTGCCGAACCTGGGGCGCGGGGGTACGAGCAGTACTTC
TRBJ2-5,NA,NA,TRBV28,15,CASSNTGSLVETQYF,TGTGCCAGCAGCAACACCGGGAGCCTGGTAGAGACCCAGTACTTC
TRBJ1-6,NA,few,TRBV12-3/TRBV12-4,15,CASSLRGGVDSPLHF,TGTGCCAGCAGTTTAAGGGGGGGCGTTGATTCACCCCTCCACTTT
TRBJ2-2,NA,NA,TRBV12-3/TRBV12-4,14,CASSFRWQAGELFF,TGTGCCAGCAGTTTTAGGTGGCAAGCCGGGGAGCTGTTTTTT
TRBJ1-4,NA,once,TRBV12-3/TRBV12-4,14,CASRSAATNEKLFF,TGTGCCAGCAGGTCAGCTGCAACTAATGAAAAACTGTTTTTT
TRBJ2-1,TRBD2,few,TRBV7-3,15,CASSLSGGAQDEQFF,TGTGCCAGCAGCTTAAGCGGGGGGGCCCAGGATGAGCAGTTCTTC
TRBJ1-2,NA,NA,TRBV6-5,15,CASSPWRGATHGYTF,TGTGCCAGCAGTCCATGGAGAGGGGCCACCCATGGCTACACCTTC
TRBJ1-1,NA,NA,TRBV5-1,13,CASSLDRARDAFF,TGCGCCAGCAGCTTGGACCGGGCGAGAGACGCTTTCTTT
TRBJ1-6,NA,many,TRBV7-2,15,CASRNLQGANSPLHF,TGTGCCAGCAGGAACTTACAGGGAGCTAATTCACCCCTCCACTTT
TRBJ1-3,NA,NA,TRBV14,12,CASSRVSDTIYF,TGTGCCAGCAGCCGGGTTTCGGACACCATATATTTT
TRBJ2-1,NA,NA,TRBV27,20,CASSLTGPATTSPDYNEQFF,TGTGCCAGCAGTTTAACTGGACCCGCAACGACAAGCCCTGACTACAATGAGCAGTTCTTC
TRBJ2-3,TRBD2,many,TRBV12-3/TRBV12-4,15,CASSLRAGGPDTQYF,TGTGCCAGCAGTTTACGAGCGGGAGGACCAGATACGCAGTATTTT
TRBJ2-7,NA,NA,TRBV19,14,CASSVQGPPYEQYF,TGTGCCAGTAGTGTCCAGGGCCCCCCCTACGAGCAGTACTTC
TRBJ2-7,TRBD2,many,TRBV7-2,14,CASRTGLAAYEQYF,TGTGCCAGCAGAACAGGACTAGCTGCCTACGAGCAGTACTTC
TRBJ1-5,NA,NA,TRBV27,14,CASSFIPSGQPQHF,TGTGCCAGCAGTTTCATCCCCTCGGGTCAGCCCCAGCATTTT
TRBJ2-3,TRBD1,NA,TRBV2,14,CARERDRVTDTQYF,TGTGCCCGAGAGAGGGACAGGGTTACAGATACGCAGTATTTT
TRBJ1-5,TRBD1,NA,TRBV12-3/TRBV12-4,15,CASSGDRRDDQPQHF,TGTGCCAGCAGTGGGGACAGACGCGATGATCAGCCCCAGCATTTT
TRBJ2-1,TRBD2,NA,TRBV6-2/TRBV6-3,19,CASSYSLSAGGSSYNEQFF,TGTGCCAGCAGTTACTCACTCTCAGCGGGAGGGAGCTCCTACAATGAGCAGTTCTTC
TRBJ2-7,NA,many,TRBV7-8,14,CASSSSSVSYEQYF,TGTGCCAGCAGCTCGAGTAGCGTCTCCTACGAGCAGTACTTC
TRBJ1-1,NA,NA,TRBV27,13,CASSRGHYTEAFF,TGTGCCAGCAGTCGCGGACACTACACTGAAGCTTTCTTT
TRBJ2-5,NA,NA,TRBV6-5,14,CASSHPQVQETQYF,TGTGCCAGCAGCCATCCTCAGGTTCAGGAGACCCAGTACTTC
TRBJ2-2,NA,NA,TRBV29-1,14,CSVEPSPNTGELFF,TGCAGCGTTGAACCCAGCCCGAACACCGGGGAGCTGTTTTTT
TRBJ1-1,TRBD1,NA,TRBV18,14,CASSPNRGGTEAFF,TGTGCCAGCTCACCAAACAGGGGAGGAACTGAAGCTTTCTTT
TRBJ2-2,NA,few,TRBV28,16,CASRKFGQGNTGELFF,TGTGCCAGCAGGAAGTTCGGGCAGGGTAACACCGGGGAGCTGTTTTTT
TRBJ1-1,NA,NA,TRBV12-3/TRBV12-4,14,CASSLVSGFTEAFF,TGTGCCAGCAGTTTAGTCTCAGGGTTCACTGAAGCTTTCTTT
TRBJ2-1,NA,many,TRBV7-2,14,CASSFGGRPNEQFF,TGTGCCAGCAGCTTCGGCGGACGGCCAAATGAGCAGTTCTTC
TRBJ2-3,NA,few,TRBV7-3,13,CASSLNPTDTQYF,TGTGCCAGCAGCTTAAATCCCACAGATACGCAGTATTTT
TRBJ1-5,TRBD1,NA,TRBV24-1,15,CATSVTGEPNQPQHF,TGTGCCACCAGTGTCACAGGGGAGCCCAATCAGCCCCAGCATTTT
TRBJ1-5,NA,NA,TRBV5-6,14,CASSFQGSNQPQHF,TGTGCCAGCAGCTTCCAGGGTAGCAATCAGCCCCAGCATTTT
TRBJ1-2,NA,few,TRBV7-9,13,CASSLDPSWGYTF,TGTGCCAGCAGCTTAGACCCCTCCTGGGGCTACACCTTC
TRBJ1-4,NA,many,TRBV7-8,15,CASSPSRPTNEKLFF,TGTGCCAGCAGCCCCAGCCGGCCAACTAATGAAAAACTGTTTTTT
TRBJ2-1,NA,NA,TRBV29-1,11,CSLRGDNEQFF,TGCAGCCTCCGTGGGGACAATGAGCAGTTCTTC
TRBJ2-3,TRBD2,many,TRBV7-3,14,CASSTTGGGDTQYF,TGTGCCAGCAGCACCACTGGGGGGGGGGATACGCAGTATTTT
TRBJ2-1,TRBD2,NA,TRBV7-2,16,CASSLEEVGSGRLPFF,TGTGCCAGCAGCTTAGAGGAAGTGGGTAGCGGGAGATTACCGTTCTTC
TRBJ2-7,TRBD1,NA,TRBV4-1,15,CASSREDRGSGEQYF,TGCGCCAGCAGCCGAGAGGACAGGGGGAGCGGCGAGCAGTACTTC
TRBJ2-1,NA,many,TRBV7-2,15,CASSRSSLVYNEQFF,TGTGCCAGCAGTCGATCTAGCTTAGTCTACAATGAGCAGTTCTTC
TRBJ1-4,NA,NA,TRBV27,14,CASSGGTTNEKLFF,TGTGCCAGCAGTGGGGGGACTACTAATGAAAAACTGTTTTTT
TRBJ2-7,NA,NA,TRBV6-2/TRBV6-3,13,CATIRDNGYEQYF,TGTGCCACCATCCGGGACAACGGATACGAGCAGTACTTC
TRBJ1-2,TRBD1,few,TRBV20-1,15,CSATPRQGSPYGYTF,TGCAGTGCTACGCCTCGACAGGGAAGTCCCTATGGCTACACCTTC
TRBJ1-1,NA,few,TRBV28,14,CASTPPDSNTEAFF,TGTGCCAGCACCCCCCCGGACAGTAACACTGAAGCTTTCTTT
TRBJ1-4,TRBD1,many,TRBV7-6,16,CASSLGSGGGEEKLFF,TGTGCCAGCAGCTTGGGGTCAGGGGGCGGTGAGGAAAAACTGTTTTTT
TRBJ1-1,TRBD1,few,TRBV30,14,CAWSTGTGNAEAFF,TGTGCCTGGAGTACCGGGACAGGGAACGCTGAAGCTTTCTTT
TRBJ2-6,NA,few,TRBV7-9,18,CASSSPSWRLKGANVLTF,TGTGCCAGCAGCTCCCCCTCGTGGAGGCTTAAGGGGGCCAACGTCCTGACTTTC